The source of this T cell receptor beta chain is a study of CD8+ T cells in alopecia areata. About the study: Treated patients took oral tofacitinib at 5 to 10 mg twice daily. The study's findings and limits: With patients, TCR sharing proved less clear than in mice, a difference possibly related to HLA. Higher clonality was seen in lesional scalp than in normal scalp, especially in alopecia totalis/universalis.

Extraction and reverse transcription of RNA yielded cDNA as the sequencing template. Repertoires were generated with immunoSEQ multiplex PCR, while TCRdb's copy carries only in-frame clones and drops some. The sample shows fewer than 250,000 clones, 57% of them seen only once. V was clipped by 1 base and J by 0 bases, with 16 bases between them. The CDR3 covers 18 residues. Germline V gives CDR1 SGHAT, CDR2 FQNNGV. Collected material from alopecia areata patients comprised lesional scalp punch biopsies and peripheral blood. This clone was seen a few times. Its antigen is unknown. This chain uses TRBV11-2 with TRBJ2-1; no definite D call. The receptor comes from a human donor with alopecia areata. Here the sequenced sample was CD4+ T cells sorted from blood, taken at week 0. CDR3 protein: CASSLVWGKPSSYNEQFF. DNA for the CDR3: TGTGCCAGCAGCTTAGTGTGGGGAAAACCCAGCTCCTACAATGAGCAGTTCTTC.